This T cell receptor beta chain was sequenced for a study of OX40 agonist ivuxolimab in advanced cancers. About the research overall: Among those treated, three patients had partial responses, one with hepatocellular carcinoma and two with cutaneous melanoma.

With 4 bases removed from V and 6 bases from J, the gap between germline ends came to 19 bases. The CDR3 is 16 amino acids. Looked up from germline, CDR1 is LNHDA and CDR2 is SQIVND (reference sequence). TCRdb's table, derived via immunoSEQ multiplex PCR, lists solely in-frame clones and lacks some. The sample carries around 14,000 clones, just under 80% recorded once. This clone has just one count. The chain carries TRBV19 and TRBJ2-1; D might be TRBD2 (6 bases). The TCR was taken from an adult with an advanced solid tumor such as melanoma, head and neck, liver or kidney cancer. Sequenced here: CD4+ or CD8+ T cells sorted from blood, sampled in a trial of the OX40 agonist ivuxolimab. The CDR3 here is CASSRRAGGLSNEQFF. CDR3 coding DNA: TGTGCCAGTAGTAGGCGAGCGGGCGGGCTGTCCAATGAGCAGTTCTTC.